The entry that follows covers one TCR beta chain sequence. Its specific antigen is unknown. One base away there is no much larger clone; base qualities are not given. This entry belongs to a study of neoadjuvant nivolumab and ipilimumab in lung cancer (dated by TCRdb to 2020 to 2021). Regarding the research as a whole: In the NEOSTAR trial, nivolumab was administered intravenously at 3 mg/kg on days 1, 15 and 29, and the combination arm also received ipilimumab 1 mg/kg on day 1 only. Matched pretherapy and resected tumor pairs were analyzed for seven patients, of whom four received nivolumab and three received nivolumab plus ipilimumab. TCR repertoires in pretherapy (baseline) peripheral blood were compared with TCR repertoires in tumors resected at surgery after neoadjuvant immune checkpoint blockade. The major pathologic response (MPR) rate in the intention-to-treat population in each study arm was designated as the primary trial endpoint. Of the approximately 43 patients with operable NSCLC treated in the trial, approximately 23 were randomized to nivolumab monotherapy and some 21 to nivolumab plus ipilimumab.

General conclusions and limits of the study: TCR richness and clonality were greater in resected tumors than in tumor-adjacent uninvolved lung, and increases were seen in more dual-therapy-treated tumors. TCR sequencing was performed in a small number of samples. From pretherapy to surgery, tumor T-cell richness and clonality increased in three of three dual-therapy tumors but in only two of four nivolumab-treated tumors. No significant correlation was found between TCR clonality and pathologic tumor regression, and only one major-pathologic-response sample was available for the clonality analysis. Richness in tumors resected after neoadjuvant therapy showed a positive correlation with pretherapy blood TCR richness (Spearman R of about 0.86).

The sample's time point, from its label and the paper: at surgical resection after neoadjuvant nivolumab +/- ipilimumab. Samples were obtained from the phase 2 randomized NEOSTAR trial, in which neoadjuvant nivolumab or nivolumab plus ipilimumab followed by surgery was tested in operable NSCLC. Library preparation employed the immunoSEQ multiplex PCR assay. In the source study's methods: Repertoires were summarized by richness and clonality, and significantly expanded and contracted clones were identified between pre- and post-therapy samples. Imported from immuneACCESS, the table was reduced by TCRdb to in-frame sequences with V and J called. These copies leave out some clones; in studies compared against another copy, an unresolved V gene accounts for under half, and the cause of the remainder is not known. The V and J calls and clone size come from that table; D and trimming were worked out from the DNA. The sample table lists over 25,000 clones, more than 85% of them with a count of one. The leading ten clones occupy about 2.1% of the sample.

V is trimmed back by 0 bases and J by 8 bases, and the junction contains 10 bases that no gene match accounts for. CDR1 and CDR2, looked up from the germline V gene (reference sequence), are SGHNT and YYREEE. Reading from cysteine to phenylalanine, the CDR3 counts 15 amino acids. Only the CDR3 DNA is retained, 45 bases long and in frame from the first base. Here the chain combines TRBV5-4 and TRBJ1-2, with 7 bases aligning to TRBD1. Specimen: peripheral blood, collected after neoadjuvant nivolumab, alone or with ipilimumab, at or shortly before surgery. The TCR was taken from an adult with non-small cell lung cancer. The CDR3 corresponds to CASSLAHRGTQGYTF. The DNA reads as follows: TGTGCCAGCAGCTTGGCGCACAGGGGAACTCAGGGCTACACCTTC.